This is a list of T cell receptor beta chains from one sample in a study of metastatic and nonmetastatic thyroid tumors. TCRdb re-clonotyped the PCR reads through MiXCR. Of roughly 5,900 clones listed, 25% were seen once; the top ten hold over 8.5%. Sequencing input: adjacent normal tissue. These receptors all come from a male donor with papillary thyroid cancer or a benign thyroid nodule (not recorded which). Some clones in this sample may be carry-over from other donors' samples. Each CDR3 is given with its conserved first and last residue. The D gene is left open where the match is weak. Part of the rows lack a size; the others show once, few, many or a class for expanded clones.

CDR3nt: TGCGCCAGCAGTGATGGGGCGCACGAGCAGTACTTC
CDR3aa: CASSDGAHEQYF
d_gene: -
j_gene: TRBJ2-7
abundance: few
v_gene: TRBV10-1

CDR3nt: TGTGCCAGCAGTTACTCCGCTGGGGAGCAGTACTTC
CDR3aa: CASSYSAGEQYF
d_gene: -
j_gene: TRBJ2-7
abundance: many
v_gene: TRBV6-2/TRBV6-3

CDR3nt: TGTGCCAGCGCCCGGGACAGGGAGTACGAGCAGTACTTC
CDR3aa: CASARDREYEQYF
d_gene: TRBD1
j_gene: TRBJ2-7
abundance: few
v_gene: TRBV6-1

CDR3nt: TGTGCCACCAGAGGGACTAGCGGGGAACCAATTAATGAGCAGTTCTTC
CDR3aa: CATRGTSGEPINEQFF
d_gene: TRBD2
j_gene: TRBJ2-1
abundance: -
v_gene: TRBV24-1

CDR3nt: TGCGCCAGCAGCTTGCAGGGGGTCTACAATGAGCAGTTCTTC
CDR3aa: CASSLQGVYNEQFF
d_gene: TRBD1
j_gene: TRBJ2-1
abundance: -
v_gene: TRBV5-1

CDR3nt: TGCAGTGCTAATAGCCTGGGGCTAGCGGAAGAAGATACGCAGTATTTT
CDR3aa: CSANSLGLAEEDTQYF
d_gene: TRBD2
j_gene: TRBJ2-3
abundance: -
v_gene: TRBV20-1

CDR3nt: TGTGCCAGCAGTTTAGGTAGCGGGGGGGCGGATACGCAGTACTTT
CDR3aa: CASSLGSGGADTQYF
d_gene: TRBD2
j_gene: TRBJ2-3
abundance: -
v_gene: TRBV12-3/TRBV12-4

CDR3nt: TGTGCCAGCAGCTTCTGGGACAGGGGGATGAACACTGAAGCTTTCTTT
CDR3aa: CASSFWDRGMNTEAFF
d_gene: TRBD1
j_gene: TRBJ1-1
abundance: large
v_gene: TRBV6-1

CDR3nt: TGCGCCAGCAGCCAAGAGGGGCAGGGTCTCACCGGGGAGCTGTTTTTT
CDR3aa: CASSQEGQGLTGELFF
d_gene: -
j_gene: TRBJ2-2
abundance: -
v_gene: TRBV4-1

CDR3nt: TGCAGTGCTATCGCCCAGTACTCAGGGGGCAGTAATTCACCCCTCCACTTT
CDR3aa: CSAIAQYSGGSNSPLHF
d_gene: TRBD1
j_gene: TRBJ1-6
abundance: few
v_gene: TRBV20-1

CDR3nt: TGTGCCAGCAGCGTAGCTAGTCAGGGGGCGGGAGAGACCCAGTACTTC
CDR3aa: CASSVASQGAGETQYF
d_gene: TRBD1
j_gene: TRBJ2-5
abundance: -
v_gene: TRBV9

CDR3nt: TGTGCCTGGAGGAGGACAGGTCACTATGGCTACACCTTC
CDR3aa: CAWRRTGHYGYTF
d_gene: TRBD1
j_gene: TRBJ1-2
abundance: -
v_gene: TRBV30

CDR3nt: TGTGCCTGTACGCGGGAGGGCCTAGGGAATGAGCAGTTCTTC
CDR3aa: CACTREGLGNEQFF
d_gene: TRBD2
j_gene: TRBJ2-1
abundance: -
v_gene: TRBV30

CDR3nt: TGCAGTGCTCCCTCTATGCAGGGCGGGACCGGGGAGCTGTTTTTT
CDR3aa: CSAPSMQGGTGELFF
d_gene: -
j_gene: TRBJ2-2
abundance: medium-sized
v_gene: TRBV20-1

CDR3nt: TGTGCCAGTAGTATAGATTCAAGAAACACTGAAGCTTTCTTT
CDR3aa: CASSIDSRNTEAFF
d_gene: -
j_gene: TRBJ1-1
abundance: few
v_gene: TRBV19

CDR3nt: TGTGCCAGCAGCGTTCGTATAACCGGGGAGCTGTTTTTT
CDR3aa: CASSVRITGELFF
d_gene: -
j_gene: TRBJ2-2
abundance: -
v_gene: TRBV11-3

CDR3nt: TGTGCCAGCAGTGAAGCGGCAGGGCAGGAGCCCTACAATGAGCAGTTCTTC
CDR3aa: CASSEAAGQEPYNEQFF
d_gene: -
j_gene: TRBJ2-1
abundance: medium-sized
v_gene: TRBV2

CDR3nt: TGCGCCAGCAGCCTAACAGGGGATTCACCCCTCCACTTT
CDR3aa: CASSLTGDSPLHF
d_gene: TRBD1
j_gene: TRBJ1-6
abundance: few
v_gene: TRBV4-1

CDR3nt: TGTGCCTGGAGCCCAGGGGCATCAACTAATGAAAAACTGTTTTTT
CDR3aa: CAWSPGASTNEKLFF
d_gene: -
j_gene: TRBJ1-4
abundance: medium-sized
v_gene: TRBV30

CDR3nt: TGTGCCAGCAGTTACAGGGAGAACACTGAAGATTTCTTT
CDR3aa: CASSYRENTEDFF
d_gene: -
j_gene: TRBJ1-1
abundance: few
v_gene: TRBV6-2/TRBV6-3

CDR3nt: TGCAGTGCTACAGGGGGTTTGGGGGACACCATCCAAGAGACCCAGTACTTC
CDR3aa: CSATGGLGDTIQETQYF
d_gene: TRBD1
j_gene: TRBJ2-5
abundance: -
v_gene: TRBV20-1

CDR3nt: TGTGCCAGCAGTTTATGGTCGGCGGGGCGGGAGGCTTCTATGAGGGAGCAGTTCTTC
CDR3aa: CASSLWSAGREASMREQFF
d_gene: TRBD2
j_gene: TRBJ2-1
abundance: -
v_gene: TRBV28

CDR3nt: TGCGCCAGCAGCCAAGATCGGGCTAGCGCGGGAGAATCCTACGAGCAGTACTTC
CDR3aa: CASSQDRASAGESYEQYF
d_gene: TRBD2
j_gene: TRBJ2-7
abundance: few
v_gene: TRBV4-1

CDR3nt: TGCAGTGGAGGGGGACAGTTATACAATGAGCAGTTCTTC
CDR3aa: CSGGGQLYNEQFF
d_gene: TRBD1
j_gene: TRBJ2-1
abundance: medium-sized
v_gene: TRBV20-1

CDR3nt: TGTGCCAGCAGAATCGTTGGGTTCGGCGCATCACCTTCCTACGAGCAGTACTTC
CDR3aa: CASRIVGFGASPSYEQYF
d_gene: -
j_gene: TRBJ2-7
abundance: large
v_gene: TRBV6-4

CDR3nt: TGTGCCAGCAGTTCCCAGTCCTACGAGCAGTACTTC
CDR3aa: CASSSQSYEQYF
d_gene: -
j_gene: TRBJ2-7
abundance: few
v_gene: TRBV27

CDR3nt: TGTGCCAGCAGCTTTTGGCGGGAGGGGAATGAGCAGTTCTTC
CDR3aa: CASSFWREGNEQFF
d_gene: TRBD2
j_gene: TRBJ2-1
abundance: medium-sized
v_gene: TRBV7-9